What follows are 21 T cell receptor beta chains derived from one specimen sequenced in a study of blood T cell repertoires in COVID-19. The assay was immunoSEQ multiplex PCR, and TCRdb's table has in-frame clones only and misses some. This table holds 35,000 to 55,000 clones, roughly nine tenths found once. Sequenced input: peripheral blood. Receptors were obtained from a man aged 65 to 85 with active COVID-19.

This chain uses TRBV11-2 with TRBJ1-2; possibly TRBD1 for D (5 bases). Germline values: CDR1 SGHAT, CDR2 FQNNGV. Trimming left V 0 bases short and J 10 bases short, with 9 bases between. The CDR3 covers 12 residues. The CDR3 DNA sequence: TGTGCCAGCAGCTTAGATGGGGGGGTCTACACCTTC. Its translation: CASSLDGGVYTF. Filled out from reference TRBV11-2 and TRBJ1-2, the complete variable domain reads EAGVAQSPRYKIIEKRQSVAFWCNPISGHATLYWYQQILGQGPKLLIQFQNNGVVDDSQLPKDRFSAERLKGVDSTLKIQPAKLEDSAVYLCASSLDGGVYTFGSGTRLTVV.

In nucleotides, the CDR3 is TGTGCCAGCTCACCACCCTCCGGGACAGGGGGCTACGAGCAGTACTTC. Translated, it gives CASSPPSGTGGYEQYF. The chain recombines TRBV18 with TRBJ2-7, with 11 bases aligning to TRBD1. CDR3 length equals 16 residues. V was clipped by 0 bases and J by 3 bases; unmatched bases: 4. Looked up from germline, CDR1 is KGHSH and CDR2 is LQKENI.

The chain uses TRBV19 and TRBJ2-7; 9 bases line up with TRBD1. Germline CDR1 reads LNHDA; CDR2 reads SQIVND (reference sequence). V lost 1 base, J lost 5 bases, and 3 bases stayed unmatched. The CDR3 totals 14 residues. The CDR3 is CASSIGWTGDEQYF. The CDR3, as DNA: TGTGCCAGTAGTATAGGCTGGACAGGGGACGAGCAGTACTTC.

The CDR3 spells CASSPKKGGRDEQYF. The CDR3 DNA reads TGTGCCAGCTCACCGAAGAAAGGAGGGAGGGACGAGCAGTACTTC. The gene calls are TRBV18 and TRBJ2-7; 7 nucleotides line up with TRBD2. Germline CDR1 is KGHSH and CDR2 is LQKENI. The trim removed 3 bases at V and 5 bases at J, leaving 10 bases unmatched. The CDR3 has 15 amino acids.

The rearrangement links TRBV19 to TRBJ2-7, with no clear D. The CDR3 has 16 amino acids. CDR1 is LNHDA and CDR2 is SQIVND in the germline V gene (reference sequence). Trimming took 6 bases from V and 5 from J, leaving 23 bases between them. The CDR3 nucleotides read TGTGCCAGTAGAAAAAGGAGTGACCATCAACCCCACGAGCAGTACTTC. Translated: CASRKRSDHQPHEQYF.

The gene calls are TRBV11-3 and TRBJ2-5; a possible D gene is TRBD2 (6 bases). This CDR3 has 12 residues. Germline assignment: CDR1 SGHNT and CDR2 YENEEA. Trimming removed 4 bases from V and 7 bases from J, with 10 bases in between. The DNA for the CDR3 is TGTGCCAGCAGCTCCGACGGGAGGACCCAGTACTTC. Translation gives CASSSDGRTQYF.

The chain is built from TRBV5-8 and TRBJ2-5; 9 bases agree with TRBD2. Germline CDR1 reads SGHTS; CDR2 reads YDEGEE. Unmatched junction bases numbered 7, after V lost 4 bases and J lost 0 bases. The CDR3 is 16 residues long. CDR3 nucleotides: TGTGCCAGCAGCCGGGAGACTAGCGGTTACCAAGAGACCCAGTACTTC. Amino acid sequence: CASSRETSGYQETQYF.

J is TRBJ2-3 and V is TRBV13; TRBD2 matches 8 bases. The germline CDR1 and CDR2 sequences are PRHDT and FYEKMQ (reference sequence). J was trimmed by 7 bases and V by 5 bases; bases with no gene match: 11. The length of the CDR3 is 15 residues. The CDR3 bases are TGTGCCAGCAGCGGCACGGGGGGGCCGGGGCATACGCAGTATTTT. Translated: CASSGTGGPGHTQYF. Full variable domain (remainder filled in from reference TRBV13 and TRBJ2-3): AAGVIQSPRHLIKEKRETATLKCYPIPRHDTVYWYQQGPGQDPQFLISFYEKMQSDKGSIPDRFSAQQFSDYHSELNMSSLELGDSALYFCASSGTGGPGHTQYFGPGTRLTVL.

The rearrangement links TRBV9 to TRBJ2-5; a weak D match, TRBD2 (5 bases). The CDR3 consists of 17 residues. The V end was cut by 0 bases, the J end by 4 bases, with 19 bases between. Germline V lookup: CDR1 SGDLS, CDR2 YYNGEE. CDR3 amino acids: CASSVAVGPPGSETQYF. CDR3 bases: TGTGCCAGCAGCGTAGCTGTCGGACCCCCGGGGTCAGAGACCCAGTACTTC.

In this sample, this clone turned up once. The chain carries TRBV7-3 and TRBJ2-2; TRBD1 aligns across 8 bases. J lost 5 bases, V lost 5 bases, and 10 bases had no gene match. CDR1 is SGHTA, CDR2 FQGTGA, per germline. The CDR3 totals 16 residues. The CDR3 region has the DNA TGTGCCAGCAGCCCCGTCCCAGGGGGCCGTACCGGGGAGCTGTTTTTT. It is translated as CASSPVPGGRTGELFF. Supplemented by reference TRBV7-3 and TRBJ2-2, the full variable domain reads GAGVSQTPSNKVTEKGKYVELRCDPISGHTALYWYRQSLGQGPEFLIYFQGTGAADDSGLPNDRFFAVRPEGSVSTLKIQRTERGDSAVYLCASSPVPGGRTGELFFGEGSRLTVL.

This rearrangement joins TRBV2 to TRBJ2-7; tentatively, D is TRBD1 (6 bases). This CDR3 is 13 amino acids long. Trimming took off 7 bases at V and 2 bases at J, with 12 bases between the two ends. Germline V gene sequence: CDR1 SNHLY, CDR2 FYNNEI. This chain's CDR3 is CASKEGGPYEQYF. In DNA, the CDR3 is TGTGCCAGCAAAGAAGGGGGACCCTACGAGCAGTACTTC.

V usage is TRBV7-6 and J usage is TRBJ1-3, with D maybe TRBD1 (6 bases). The CDR3 totals 15 residues. V was pared by 5 bases and J by 2 bases, with 13 bases between. CDR1 is SGHVS and CDR2 is FNYEAQ in the germline V gene. CDR3 loop: CASSRSQGAGNTIYF. The CDR3 nucleotides read TGTGCCAGCAGCCGCTCACAGGGCGCTGGAAACACCATATATTTT.

The V call is TRBV11-2, the J call TRBJ1-1, with D unresolved. V gave up 2 bases and J gave up 3 bases, with 7 bases separating them. The CDR3 loop spans 13 amino acids. In germline, CDR1 is SGHAT, CDR2 FQNNGV. The CDR3 region is CASSLTVYTEAFF. The DNA for the CDR3 is TGTGCCAGCAGCTTAACAGTCTACACTGAAGCTTTCTTT.

A word on this clone: One end of the junction varies from germline; a read error may be responsible. The chain combines TRBV7-7 with TRBJ2-5; TRBD2 matches 13 bases. Looked up from germline, CDR1 is SSHAT and CDR2 is FNYEAQ (reference sequence). The CDR3 runs 16 residues. Here the CDR3 reads CASSLWTSGGQETQYF. The CDR3 DNA reads as TGTGCTAGCAGCTTATGGACTAGCGGGGGCCAAGAGACCCAGTACTTC.

The gene calls are TRBV6-6 and TRBJ1-1, with no clear D. The CDR3 has 14 residues. Trimming stripped 5 bases from V and 4 bases from J, with 14 bases between. The germline CDR1 and CDR2 sequences are MNHNY and SVGAGI (reference sequence). This CDR3 reads CASSSLAGGTEAFF. Written as DNA, the CDR3 is TGTGCCAGCAGTAGCCTCGCGGGCGGCACTGAAGCTTTCTTT.

The chain joins TRBV9 to TRBJ2-6; a possible D gene is TRBD1 (6 bases). Deletions cut 4 bases from V and 1 base from J, with 9 bases between. CDR3 length: 15 residues. Germline CDR1 and CDR2: SGDLS and YYNGEE. CDR3 coding DNA: TGTGCCAGCAGCTTCACAGGGTCTGGGGCCAACGTCCTGACTTTC. It specifies CASSFTGSGANVLTF.

J is TRBJ2-7 and V is TRBV5-6; TRBD2 agrees at 9 bases. The CDR3 extends over 14 amino acids. CDR1 and CDR2 from the germline V gene are SGHDT and YYEEEE. V gave up 4 bases and J gave up 6 bases; unmatched junction bases: 8. The CDR3 reads CASSGAGGLGEQYF. The CDR3 nucleotides are TGTGCCAGCAGCGGGGCGGGGGGGCTAGGCGAGCAGTACTTC.

The rearrangement links TRBV3-1 (or the pseudogene TRBV3-2) to TRBJ2-7, with 8 bases fitting TRBD1. This CDR3 has 16 amino acids. The ends lost 1 base at V and 8 bases at J; junction bases unmatched: 13. CDR1 and CDR2 (germline): LGHDT, YNNKEL (reference sequence). The CDR3, as DNA: TGTGCCAGCAGCCAAGCAGGGGGCCCCGGCGCTGGAAAGCAGTACTTC. Protein: CASSQAGGPGAGKQYF.

This chain joins TRBV12-3 or TRBV12-4 and TRBJ1-2; perhaps TRBD1 as D (6 bases). V lost 6 bases to trimming and J lost 6 bases, with 14 bases between them. This CDR3 spans 13 amino acids. The CDR3 protein is CASSRGYSDGYTF. Written as DNA, the CDR3 is TGTGCCAGCAGCAGGGGTTATTCGGATGGCTACACCTTC.

This clone showed up just a few times. In DNA form, the CDR3 reads TGTGCCAGCAGCCCTCTGACAGGGGCTAACTATGGCTACACCTTC. Translation: CASSPLTGANYGYTF. The V gene is TRBV7-2, the J gene TRBJ1-2, with TRBD1 matching over 8 bases. The CDR3 runs 15 residues. V lost 5 bases and J lost 0; bases outside the gene matches: 5. In germline, CDR1 is SGHTA, CDR2 FQGNSA.

The J gene is TRBJ1-5, the V gene TRBV2; 7 bases agree with TRBD1. The germline gives CDR1 SNHLY, CDR2 FYNNEI. The J segment lost 7 bases and the V segment lost 7 bases, leaving 7 bases of the junction unmatched. The CDR3 spans 13 residues. CDR3: CASTADRRQPQHF. In nucleotides, the CDR3 is TGTGCCAGCACCGCGGACAGGAGACAGCCCCAGCATTTT.